These T cell receptor beta chains were read from a single sample in a study of cytomegalovirus exposure and HLA in healthy donors. Measured with immunoSEQ multiplex PCR; TCRdb has only the in-frame clones, and not every one. The sample shows 60,000 to 75,000 clones, approximately 80% of them seen only once. Sequenced sample: PBMCs. The origin of the receptors is a woman aged 25 to 39 in good health and CMV-seronegative. Both conserved end residues are trimmed from each CDR3. The order of the fields is V gene, J gene, CDR3 protein.

v_gene: TRBV19; j_gene: TRBJ2-5; CDR3aa: ASSGGEAGQETQY
v_gene: TRBV19; j_gene: TRBJ1-1; CDR3aa: ASSIYRETEAF
v_gene: TRBV11-2; j_gene: TRBJ1-2; CDR3aa: ASTDEGTANYGYT
v_gene: TRBV4-1; j_gene: TRBJ1-5; CDR3aa: ASSQVAGPQPQH
v_gene: TRBV9; j_gene: TRBJ2-5; CDR3aa: ASSVGGSGGRETQY
v_gene: TRBV7-2; j_gene: TRBJ1-5; CDR3aa: ASSLRASNQPQH
v_gene: TRBV5-4; j_gene: TRBJ2-1; CDR3aa: ASSLKAGGRINEQF
v_gene: TRBV19; j_gene: TRBJ2-2; CDR3aa: ASSIGQVNTGELF
v_gene: TRBV11-2; j_gene: TRBJ1-1; CDR3aa: ASSPALTDRGWVNTEAF
v_gene: TRBV11-3; j_gene: TRBJ1-1; CDR3aa: ASSFEGWEGTEAF
v_gene: TRBV7-8; j_gene: TRBJ1-2; CDR3aa: ASSLQGPNYGYT
v_gene: TRBV5-1; j_gene: TRBJ1-4; CDR3aa: ASSWGQGVATNEKLF
v_gene: TRBV30; j_gene: TRBJ2-5; CDR3aa: AWSVQQGGRETQY
v_gene: TRBV9; j_gene: TRBJ2-3; CDR3aa: ASSVGPDTQY
v_gene: TRBV27; j_gene: TRBJ1-1; CDR3aa: ASSPLGQEGRTEAF
v_gene: TRBV4-3; j_gene: TRBJ2-1; CDR3aa: ASSRASGREPHNEQF
v_gene: TRBV13; j_gene: TRBJ1-2; CDR3aa: ASSLGTGRYGYT
v_gene: TRBV2; j_gene: TRBJ1-1; CDR3aa: ASSSRGGNTEAF
v_gene: TRBV9; j_gene: TRBJ1-4; CDR3aa: ASSPQGNANEKLF
v_gene: TRBV5-1; j_gene: TRBJ2-3; CDR3aa: ASSLDLAGGRADTQY
v_gene: TRBV7-8; j_gene: TRBJ2-7; CDR3aa: ASSLAEASSYEQY
v_gene: TRBV10-1; j_gene: TRBJ2-3; CDR3aa: ASSFPGADTQY
v_gene: TRBV1; j_gene: TRBJ2-4; CDR3aa: TSSLIYRGPGKNIQY
v_gene: TRBV6-5; j_gene: TRBJ1-5; CDR3aa: ASSVRQGAQPQH
v_gene: TRBV7-2; j_gene: TRBJ1-2; CDR3aa: ASSPTRSYHRDGYT
v_gene: TRBV2; j_gene: TRBJ1-5; CDR3aa: ASSDLAAYQPQH
v_gene: TRBV9; j_gene: TRBJ1-2; CDR3aa: ASSVASGQGDYGYT
v_gene: TRBV9; j_gene: TRBJ1-6; CDR3aa: ASSAAGGYNSPLH
v_gene: TRBV30; j_gene: TRBJ1-5; CDR3aa: AWSPSGNQPQH
v_gene: TRBV7-9; j_gene: TRBJ1-4; CDR3aa: ASSPGDREREKLF
v_gene: TRBV25-1; j_gene: TRBJ2-1; CDR3aa: ASSESSRFTVTNEQF
v_gene: TRBV30; j_gene: TRBJ2-7; CDR3aa: AWSSNRVGTYEQY
v_gene: TRBV19; j_gene: TRBJ1-2; CDR3aa: ASSSSGTGVFGYT
v_gene: TRBV11-2; j_gene: TRBJ1-5; CDR3aa: ASSSGTGTQPQH
v_gene: TRBV6-1; j_gene: TRBJ1-4; CDR3aa: ASSALGGANNEKLF
v_gene: TRBV2; j_gene: TRBJ2-1; CDR3aa: ASTPTLSSYNEQF
v_gene: TRBV4-1; j_gene: TRBJ1-1; CDR3aa: ASSQVPTASGTEAF
v_gene: TRBV25-1; j_gene: TRBJ1-1; CDR3aa: ASSDRTGRGTEAF
v_gene: TRBV13; j_gene: TRBJ1-1; CDR3aa: ASSLKTGWNTEAF
v_gene: TRBV4-2; j_gene: TRBJ2-2; CDR3aa: ASSQDWGGANTGELF
v_gene: TRBV5-1; j_gene: TRBJ1-3; CDR3aa: ASSLAAGSAGNTIY
v_gene: TRBV7-2; j_gene: TRBJ2-1; CDR3aa: ASSLSGTSGNSYNEQF
v_gene: TRBV7-9; j_gene: TRBJ2-5; CDR3aa: ASSLGLRETQY
v_gene: TRBV18; j_gene: TRBJ2-1; CDR3aa: ASSLSRLAGGHNEQF
v_gene: TRBV11-2; j_gene: TRBJ2-1; CDR3aa: ASSLVMRSGDNEQF
v_gene: TRBV6-6; j_gene: TRBJ2-6; CDR3aa: ASSFPGASGANVLT
v_gene: TRBV9; j_gene: TRBJ2-2; CDR3aa: ASSARGSGDTGELF
v_gene: TRBV28; j_gene: TRBJ2-3; CDR3aa: ASSSPAGGRTDTQY
v_gene: TRBV2; j_gene: TRBJ2-7; CDR3aa: ASRDQGPGGALYYEQY
v_gene: TRBV5-5; j_gene: TRBJ1-1; CDR3aa: ASSPPSDYMNTEAF
v_gene: TRBV6-1; j_gene: TRBJ1-1; CDR3aa: ASSRTGVNAEAF
v_gene: TRBV6-5; j_gene: TRBJ1-3; CDR3aa: ASSQGYSGNTIY
v_gene: TRBV19; j_gene: TRBJ1-2; CDR3aa: ASSMTTGSFGYT
v_gene: TRBV5-1; j_gene: TRBJ2-1; CDR3aa: ASSLEASGIDEQF
v_gene: TRBV5-5; j_gene: TRBJ2-4; CDR3aa: ASSPQETGRY
v_gene: TRBV14; j_gene: TRBJ2-3; CDR3aa: ASSQVRTGIDTQY
v_gene: TRBV5-4; j_gene: TRBJ2-3; CDR3aa: ASSPGLVADTQY
v_gene: TRBV5-6; j_gene: TRBJ2-5; CDR3aa: ASSPTGSRETQY
v_gene: TRBV2; j_gene: TRBJ1-1; CDR3aa: ASSATGMAF
v_gene: TRBV9; j_gene: TRBJ1-1; CDR3aa: ASSVAAGNTEAF